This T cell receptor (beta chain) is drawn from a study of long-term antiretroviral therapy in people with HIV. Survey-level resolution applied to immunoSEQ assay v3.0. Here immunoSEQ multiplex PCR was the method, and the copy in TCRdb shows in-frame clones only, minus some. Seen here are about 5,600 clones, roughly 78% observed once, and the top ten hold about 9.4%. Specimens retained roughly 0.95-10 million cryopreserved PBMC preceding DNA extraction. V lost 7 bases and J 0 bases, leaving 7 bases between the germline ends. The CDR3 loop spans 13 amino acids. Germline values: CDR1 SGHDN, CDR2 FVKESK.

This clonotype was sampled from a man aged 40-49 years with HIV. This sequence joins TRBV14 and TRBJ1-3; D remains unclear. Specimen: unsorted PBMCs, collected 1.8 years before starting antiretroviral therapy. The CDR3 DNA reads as TGTGCCAGCAATGTCAACTCTGGAAACACCATATATTTT. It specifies CASNVNSGNTIYF.